Listed here are 15 T cell receptor beta chains from one sample, sequenced in a study of CD8+ T cells in alopecia areata. Reverse transcribed after extraction, RNA yielded cDNA as the sequencing template. This table comes from immunoSEQ multiplex PCR, and its TCRdb copy is limited to in-frame clones, with some not included. The sample shows under 350,000 clones, more than 45% of them seen only once. As to treatment: oral pan-JAK inhibitor, 5-10 mg twice daily. The input for sequencing was CD4+ T cells sorted from blood, taken at week 24, from a patient treated with tofacitinib. The receptors stem from a human donor with alopecia areata.

The V and J genes are TRBV23-1 and TRBJ1-5; weak D call: TRBD1 (5 bases). TRBV23-1 is an ORF; its function is uncertain. The CDR3 has 17 amino acids. The V gene lost 4 bases and the J gene lost 0 bases, with 16 bases spanning the gap. The DNA for the CDR3 is TGCGCCAGCAGTCCAAGAGGGGAGAACTATAGCAATCAGCCCCAGCATTTT. Encoded protein: CASSPRGENYSNQPQHF.

The rearrangement joins TRBV4-1 to TRBJ2-7; 7 nucleotides align to TRBD1. This CDR3 has 17 residues. The J segment lost 0 bases and the V segment lost 1 base, leaving 9 bases of the junction unmatched. Per germline, CDR1 MGHRA and CDR2 YSYEKL. The CDR3 spells CASSQGRSGQSSYEQYF. The CDR3 DNA is TGCGCCAGCAGCCAAGGCCGATCGGGACAGAGCTCCTACGAGCAGTACTTC.

This clone was observed a handful of times. The chain has TRBV7-9 and TRBJ2-5, with D possibly TRBD1 on 7 matching bases. Germline lookup yields CDR1 SEHNR and CDR2 FQNEAQ (reference sequence). Deletions cut 5 bases from V and 1 base from J, with 14 bases between. This CDR3 comprises 15 residues. CDR3 nucleotide sequence: TGTGCCAGCAGCCCCGGAGGGGACAGCCAAGAGACCCAGTACTTC. It is translated as CASSPGGDSQETQYF.

The V and J genes are TRBV28 and TRBJ1-1, with D possibly matching TRBD1 (5 bases). The CDR3 runs 12 residues. V gave up 8 bases and J gave up 5 bases, with 12 bases separating them. Germline V CDR1 and CDR2: MDHEN, SYDVKM. CDR3: CASAGGVTEAFF. In nucleotides, the CDR3 is TGTGCCAGCGCCGGAGGGGTGACTGAAGCTTTCTTT.

This clone turned up a few times. The chain employs TRBV4-1 and TRBJ2-1; TRBD1 agrees at 8 bases. Unmatched junction bases numbered 3, after V lost 0 bases and J lost 8 bases. Germline V gene sequence: CDR1 MGHRA, CDR2 YSYEKL. This CDR3 contains 14 residues. CDR3 DNA sequence: TGCGCCAGCAGCCAAGATGACAGGGGCTATGAGCAGTTCTTC. Translating gives CASSQDDRGYEQFF.

The chain uses TRBV7-9 and TRBJ1-3, with a weak D call TRBD1 (6 bases). V lost 2 bases and J lost 4, with 12 bases in between. Germline assignment: CDR1 SEHNR and CDR2 FQNEAQ (reference sequence). The length of the CDR3 is 15 residues. CDR3 residues: CASSLNQGYGNTIYF. The CDR3 DNA is TGTGCCAGCAGCTTAAATCAGGGGTACGGAAACACCATATATTTT.

This chain joins TRBV2 and TRBJ2-7; the D gene is possibly TRBD2 (5 bases). V was cut by 9 bases and J by 5 bases, with 17 bases left in between. Per the germline V gene, CDR1 is SNHLY and CDR2 is FYNNEI. CDR3 length: 13 residues. CDR3 protein: CASSRAAGDEQYF. The CDR3 DNA sequence: TGTGCCAGTTCGAGGGCAGCCGGAGACGAGCAGTACTTC.

This clone was detected only a few times. The gene calls are TRBV7-9 and TRBJ1-5; maybe TRBD1 (6 bases). Per the germline V gene, CDR1 is SEHNR and CDR2 is FQNEAQ (reference sequence). The CDR3 covers 14 residues. V gave up 4 bases and J gave up 1 base, with 8 bases separating them. The CDR3 loop is CASSSDRSNQPQHF. In nucleotides, the CDR3 is TGTGCCAGCAGCTCCGACAGGAGCAATCAGCCCCAGCATTTT.

The chain employs TRBV7-2 and TRBJ2-5, with D hard to call. CDR3 length: 14 residues. Germline V CDR1 and CDR2: SGHTA, FQGNSA. The ends were cut back, 1 base at V and 5 bases at J, with 11 bases in the middle. The CDR3 DNA reads TGTGCCAGCAGCTTAGGCGGAAGATCGGAGACCCAGTACTTC. Translating gives CASSLGGRSETQYF.

The chain links TRBV14 to TRBJ2-1; no clear D. Germline CDR1 reads SGHDN; CDR2 reads FVKESK. This CDR3 comprises 14 residues. The V end lost 2 bases, the J end lost 6 bases, and 11 bases lay between the germline ends. The CDR3 nucleotides are TGTGCCAGCAGCCAAAACCTAGGACCCAATGAGCAGTTCTTC. It translates to CASSQNLGPNEQFF. The whole variable domain, remainder taken from reference TRBV14 and TRBJ2-1, is EAGVTQFPSHSVIEKGQTVTLRCDPISGHDNLYWYRRVMGKEIKFLLHFVKESKQDESGMPNNRFLAERTGGTYSTLKVQPAELEDSGVYFCASSQNLGPNEQFFGPGTRLTVL.

This chain uses TRBV5-4 with TRBJ1-5, with unresolved D. CDR1 is SGHNT and CDR2 is YYREEE in the germline V gene (reference sequence). The CDR3 length is 13 residues. Trimming took 0 bases from V and 4 from J, leaving 5 bases between them. CDR3 nucleotide sequence: TGTGCCAGCAGCTTGGAACCGAATCAGCCCCAGCATTTT. Translated: CASSLEPNQPQHF.

The rearrangement links TRBV5-1 to TRBJ2-4; 11 nucleotides align to TRBD2. With V trimmed by 7 bases and J by 13 bases, 25 bases remained unmatched. This CDR3 contains 18 residues. Germline-derived CDR1 and CDR2 are SGHRS and YFSETQ. CDR3 in DNA: TGCGCCAGCTCACAAGACCCCTTAGCGGGGGGGCCGTTCGTAGTCCAGTACTTC. Translated: CASSQDPLAGGPFVVQYF. Using reference TRBV5-1 and TRBJ2-4 for the parts outside the CDR3, the full variable domain is KAGVTQTPRYLIKTRGQQVTLSCSPISGHRSVSWYQQTPGQGLQFLFEYFSETQRNKGNFPGRFSGRQFSNSRSEMNVSTLELGDSALYLCASSQDPLAGGPFVVQYFGAGTRLSVL.

The rearrangement uses TRBV6-5 and TRBJ1-2; D gene uncertain. Trimming pared 5 bases from V and 6 bases from J, leaving 16 bases between. Germline loops: CDR1 MNHEY, CDR2 SVGAGI. This CDR3 region has 14 residues. CDR3 sequence (DNA): TGTGCCAGCAGTCCACCAGATCCGACCCATGGCTACACCTTC. This sequence encodes CASSPPDPTHGYTF.

This clone turned up a few times. This chain's CDR3 is CSVEPLEETQYF. The CDR3 DNA is TGCAGCGTTGAACCTTTGGAAGAGACCCAGTACTTC. The chain recombines TRBV29-1 with TRBJ2-5; D remains unclear. V gave up 2 bases and J gave up 3 bases, with 7 bases separating them. This CDR3 comprises 12 residues. Germline loops: CDR1 SQVTM, CDR2 ANQGSEA.

The V call is TRBV30, the J call TRBJ2-3, with D perhaps given as TRBD1 or TRBD2 (6 bases each). In germline, CDR1 is GTSNPN, CDR2 SVGIG (reference sequence). The length of the CDR3 is 14 residues. V was pared by 4 bases and J by 0 bases, with 11 bases between. In nucleotides, the CDR3 is TGTGCCTGGAACCCGGGGGCCAGCACAGATACGCAGTATTTT. Translation gives CAWNPGASTDTQYF.